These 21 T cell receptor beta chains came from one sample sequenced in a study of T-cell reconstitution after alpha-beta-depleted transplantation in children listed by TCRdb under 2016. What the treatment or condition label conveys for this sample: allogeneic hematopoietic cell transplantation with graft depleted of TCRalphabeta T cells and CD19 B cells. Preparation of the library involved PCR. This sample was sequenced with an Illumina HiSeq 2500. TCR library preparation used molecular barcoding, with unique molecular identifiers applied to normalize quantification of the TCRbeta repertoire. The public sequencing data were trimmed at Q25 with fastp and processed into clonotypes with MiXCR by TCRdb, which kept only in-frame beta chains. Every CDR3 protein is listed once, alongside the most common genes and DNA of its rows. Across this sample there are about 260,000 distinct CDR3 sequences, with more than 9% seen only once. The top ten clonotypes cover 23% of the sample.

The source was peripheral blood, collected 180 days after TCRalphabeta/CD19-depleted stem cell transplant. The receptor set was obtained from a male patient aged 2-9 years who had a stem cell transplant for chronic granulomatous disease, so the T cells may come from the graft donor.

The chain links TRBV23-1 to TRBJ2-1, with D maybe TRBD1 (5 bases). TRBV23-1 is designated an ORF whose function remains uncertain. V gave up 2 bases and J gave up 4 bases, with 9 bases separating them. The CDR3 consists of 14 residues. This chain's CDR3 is CASSQTDRYNEQFF. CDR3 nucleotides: TGCGCCAGCAGTCAAACCGACAGATACAATGAGCAGTTCTTC.

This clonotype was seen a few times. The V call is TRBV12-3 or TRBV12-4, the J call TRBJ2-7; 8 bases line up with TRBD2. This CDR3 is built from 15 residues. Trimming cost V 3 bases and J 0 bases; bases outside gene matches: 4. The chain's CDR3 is CASSLSGGISYEQYF. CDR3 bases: TGTGCCAGCAGTTTGAGCGGGGGTATCTCCTACGAGCAGTACTTC.

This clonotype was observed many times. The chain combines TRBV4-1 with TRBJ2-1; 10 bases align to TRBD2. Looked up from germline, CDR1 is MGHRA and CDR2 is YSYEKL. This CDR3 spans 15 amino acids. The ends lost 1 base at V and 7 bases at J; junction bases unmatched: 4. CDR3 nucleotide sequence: TGCGCCAGCAGCCAAGCGAGCGGGGGGGCGAATGAGCAGTTCTTC. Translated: CASSQASGGANEQFF.

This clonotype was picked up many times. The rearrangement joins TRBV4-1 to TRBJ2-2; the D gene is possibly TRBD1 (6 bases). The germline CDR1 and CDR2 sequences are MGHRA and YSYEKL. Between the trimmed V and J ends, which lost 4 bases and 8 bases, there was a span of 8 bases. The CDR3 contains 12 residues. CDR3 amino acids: CASSRGQGELFF. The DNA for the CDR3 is TGCGCCAGCAGCCGAGGACAGGGGGAGCTGTTTTTT.

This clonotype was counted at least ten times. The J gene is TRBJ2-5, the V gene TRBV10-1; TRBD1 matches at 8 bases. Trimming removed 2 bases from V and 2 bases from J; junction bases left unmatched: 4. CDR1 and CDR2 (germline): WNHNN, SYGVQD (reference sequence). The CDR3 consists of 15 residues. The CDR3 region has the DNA TGCGCCAGCAGTGAGACCTGGACAGGGCAAGAGACCCAGTACTTC. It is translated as CASSETWTGQETQYF.

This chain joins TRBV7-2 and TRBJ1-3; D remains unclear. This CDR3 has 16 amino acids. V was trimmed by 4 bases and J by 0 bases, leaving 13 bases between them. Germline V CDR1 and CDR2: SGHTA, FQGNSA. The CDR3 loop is CASSSEQAYSGNTIYF. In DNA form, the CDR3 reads TGTGCCAGCAGCTCAGAGCAGGCATACTCTGGAAACACCATATATTTT.

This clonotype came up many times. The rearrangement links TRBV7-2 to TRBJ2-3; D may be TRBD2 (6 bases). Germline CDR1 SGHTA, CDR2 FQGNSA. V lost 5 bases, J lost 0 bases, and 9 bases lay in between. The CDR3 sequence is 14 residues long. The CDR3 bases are TGTGCCAGCAGCGGGGACTCCAGCACAGATACGCAGTATTTT. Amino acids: CASSGDSSTDTQYF.

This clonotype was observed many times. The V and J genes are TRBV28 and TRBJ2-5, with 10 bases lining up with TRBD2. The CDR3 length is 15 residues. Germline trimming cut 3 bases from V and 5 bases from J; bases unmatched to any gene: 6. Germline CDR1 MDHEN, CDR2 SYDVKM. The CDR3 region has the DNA TGTGCCAGCAGTTTTAAGCGGGGGGGCCTTGAGACCCAGTACTTC. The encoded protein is CASSFKRGGLETQYF.

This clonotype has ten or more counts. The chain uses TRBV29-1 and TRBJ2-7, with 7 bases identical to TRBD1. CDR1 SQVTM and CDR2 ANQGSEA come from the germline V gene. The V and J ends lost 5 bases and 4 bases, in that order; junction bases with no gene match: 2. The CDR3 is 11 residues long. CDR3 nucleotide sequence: TGCAGCGTTTCGGGACAGTACGAGCAGTACTTC. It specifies CSVSGQYEQYF.

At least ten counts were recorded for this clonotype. The CDR3 here is CASSSGTGNSPLHF. Written as DNA, the CDR3 is TGTGCCAGCAGCTCCGGGACAGGGAATTCACCCCTCCACTTT. The chain combines TRBV12-3 or TRBV12-4 with TRBJ1-6; 9 bases are shared with TRBD1. The CDR3 is 14 residues long. After removal of 6 bases from V and 7 bases from J, the junction contained 4 bases not matched to a gene.

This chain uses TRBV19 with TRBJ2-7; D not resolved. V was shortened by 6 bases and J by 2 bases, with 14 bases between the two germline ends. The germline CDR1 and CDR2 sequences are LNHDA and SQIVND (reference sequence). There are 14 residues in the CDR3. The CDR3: CASRKDGRTYEQYF. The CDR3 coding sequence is TGTGCCAGTAGAAAAGATGGACGGACCTACGAGCAGTACTTC.

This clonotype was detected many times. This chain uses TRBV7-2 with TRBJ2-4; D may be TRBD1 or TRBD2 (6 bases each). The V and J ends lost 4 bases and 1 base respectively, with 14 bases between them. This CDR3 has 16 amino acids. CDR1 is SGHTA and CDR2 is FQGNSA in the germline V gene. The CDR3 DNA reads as TGTGCCAGCAGCTCGGAGGGGCAGGGGGCCAAAAACATTCAGTACTTC. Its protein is CASSSEGQGAKNIQYF.

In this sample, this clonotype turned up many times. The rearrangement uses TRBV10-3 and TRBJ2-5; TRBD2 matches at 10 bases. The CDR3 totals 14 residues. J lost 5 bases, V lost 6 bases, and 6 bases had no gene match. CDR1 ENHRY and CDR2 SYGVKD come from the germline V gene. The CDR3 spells CAISPGTSDETQYF. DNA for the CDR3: TGTGCCATCAGCCCCGGGACTAGCGATGAGACCCAGTACTTC.

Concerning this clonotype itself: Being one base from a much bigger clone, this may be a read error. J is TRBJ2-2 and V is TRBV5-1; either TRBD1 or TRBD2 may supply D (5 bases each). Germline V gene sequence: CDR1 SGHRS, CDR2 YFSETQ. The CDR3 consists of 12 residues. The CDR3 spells CARPWGYGQLFF. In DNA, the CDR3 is TGCGCCAGGCCCTGGGGGTACGGGCAGCTGTTTTTT.

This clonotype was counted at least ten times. The CDR3, as DNA: TGTGCCAGCAGTTCTAGCGCCCGCACAGATACGCAGTATTTT. Its translation is CASSSSARTDTQYF. This chain joins TRBV12-3 or TRBV12-4 and TRBJ2-3; D might be TRBD2 (6 bases). The length of the CDR3 is 14 residues. V lost 4 bases, J lost 1 base, and 9 bases lay in between.

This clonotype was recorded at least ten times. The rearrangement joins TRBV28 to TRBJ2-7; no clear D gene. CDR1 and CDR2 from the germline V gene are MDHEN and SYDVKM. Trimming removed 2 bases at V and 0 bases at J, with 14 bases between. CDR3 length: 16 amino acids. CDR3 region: CASSLELLRASYEQYF. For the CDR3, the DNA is TGTGCCAGCAGTTTAGAACTCCTCCGGGCCTCCTACGAGCAGTACTTC. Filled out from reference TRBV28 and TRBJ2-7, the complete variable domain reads DVKVTQSSRYLVKRTGEKVFLECVQDMDHENMFWYRQDPGLGLRLIYFSYDVKMKEKGDIPEGYSVSREKKERFSLILESASTNQTSMYLCASSLELLRASYEQYFGPGTRLTVT.

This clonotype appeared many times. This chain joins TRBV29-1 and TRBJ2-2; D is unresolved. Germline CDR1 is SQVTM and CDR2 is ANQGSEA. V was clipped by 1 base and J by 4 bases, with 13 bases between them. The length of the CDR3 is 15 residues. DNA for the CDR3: TGCAGCGTTGAAGGTTTAGGCAAATTCACCGGGGAGCTGTTTTTT. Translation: CSVEGLGKFTGELFF.

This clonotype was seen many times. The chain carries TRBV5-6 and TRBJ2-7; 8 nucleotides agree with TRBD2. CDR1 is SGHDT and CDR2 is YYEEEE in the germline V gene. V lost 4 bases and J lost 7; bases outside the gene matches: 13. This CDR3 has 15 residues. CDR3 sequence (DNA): TGTGCCAGCAGCCCCACCGGGACTAGGGGAATGGAGCAGTACTTC. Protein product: CASSPTGTRGMEQYF.

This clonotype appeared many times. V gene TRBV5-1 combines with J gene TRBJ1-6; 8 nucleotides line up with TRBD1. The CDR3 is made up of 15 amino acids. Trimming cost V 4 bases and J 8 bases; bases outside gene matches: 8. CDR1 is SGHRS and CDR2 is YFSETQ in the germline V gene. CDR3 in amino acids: CASSRTGGPDSPLHF. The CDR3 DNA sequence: TGCGCCAGCAGCAGAACAGGGGGTCCGGATTCACCCCTCCACTTT.

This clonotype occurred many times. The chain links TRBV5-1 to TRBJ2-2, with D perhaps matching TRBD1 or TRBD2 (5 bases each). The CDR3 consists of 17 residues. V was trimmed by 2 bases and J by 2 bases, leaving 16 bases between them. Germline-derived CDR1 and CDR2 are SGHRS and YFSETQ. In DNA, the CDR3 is TGCGCCAGCAGCTTCCGTCCTGGGGGAGCCAACACCGGGGAGCTGTTTTTT. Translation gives CASSFRPGGANTGELFF. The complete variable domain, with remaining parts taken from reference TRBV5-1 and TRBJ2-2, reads KAGVTQTPRYLIKTRGQQVTLSCSPISGHRSVSWYQQTPGQGLQFLFEYFSETQRNKGNFPGRFSGRQFSNSRSEMNVSTLELGDSALYLCASSFRPGGANTGELFFGEGSRLTVL.

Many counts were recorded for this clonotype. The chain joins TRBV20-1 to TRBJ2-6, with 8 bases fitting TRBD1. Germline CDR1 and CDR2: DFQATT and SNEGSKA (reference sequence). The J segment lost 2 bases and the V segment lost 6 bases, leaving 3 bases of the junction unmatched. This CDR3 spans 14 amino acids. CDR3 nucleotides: TGCAGTGCAAGACAGGGGACTGGGGCCAACGTCCTGACTTTC. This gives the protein CSARQGTGANVLTF.